This T cell receptor beta chain comes out of a study of blood T cell repertoires in COVID-19. Study background: In each case, the material was cDNA or gDNA derived from T cells, B-cell-depleted T cells, or PBMCs.

Profiling relied on immunoSEQ multiplex PCR, and the TCRdb table lists in-frame clones only, not all of them. Of 330,000 or so clones in the sample, over 80% were seen once. The cohort comprised adults aged 18 to 89 years residing in approximately 25 US areas. Cohort assignment relied on participant-reported clinical history. Sequencing was done on a sample of PBMCs or T cells enriched from blood (not recorded which). This TCR derives from a man younger than 40 who had recovered from COVID-19.

The CDR3 DNA reads as TGTGCCAGCAGCTTGGGTGGGGAGACCCAAGAGACCCAGTACTTC. It specifies CASSLGGETQETQYF. The chain combines TRBV7-9 with TRBJ2-5; tentative D call: TRBD2 (5 bases). Germline CDR1 is SEHNR and CDR2 is FQNEAQ (reference sequence). V gave up 3 bases and J gave up 1 base, with 12 bases separating them. The CDR3 spans 15 residues.